Given below is one T cell receptor beta chain in context. In this sample, this clonotype turned up many times. Its target antigen remains unknown. No base quality information exists; no much larger clone differs at one position. The TCR beta CDR3 regions were amplified from RNA transcripts. The first round of RT-PCR for the TCR CDR3 was performed with the HTBI primer set and the Qiagen OneStep RT-PCR kit. Libraries were constructed in a second round of multiplex PCR, after which size selection and purification were carried out. Sequencing of the libraries was done on an Illumina HiSeq2000 using paired-end 100 bp reads. The study's processing was this. SOAPnuke was used to process the raw data, with reads discarded if the reads contained adapters or uncalled bases, had a mean Phred below 15, or lacked an exact constant-primer or identifier match. High-quality paired reads were merged using COPE v1.2.5, and each unique nucleotide sequence was defined as a clonotype. MiTCR v1.1 was used to align the clonotypes against IMGT TRBV, TRBD and TRBJ reference segments. Only V-J combinations with frequency above 0.0001, covering 98% to 99.2% of repertoires, were analysed. The TCS score was defined as F50 (clonal expansion) divided by E x V (chaos), with BLOSUM62-based TCRdist calculated between CDR3 peptides within each V-J. Welch's t-statistics and random forest reduced around 510 V-J features to 13, which were used in a naive Bayes classifier (R e1071). TCRdb redid the processing of the public reads, applying fastp at Q25 and MiXCR, and retained in-frame beta chains. Every distinct CDR3 protein forms one entry, paired with its most common genes and DNA. TCRdb's processing, not the study's, gives the V and J calls here. In all, the sample holds under 600,000 distinct CDR3 sequences, and about a sixth of those were seen once. More than 3% of the sample is taken by the ten largest.

Moderately to severely active disease, a Clinical Activity Score of at least 3, a NOSPECS grade of at least 4, and a duration under 3 months were present in ophthalmopathy patients. Patients with uncontrolled infections, other autoimmune diseases, pregnancy or lactation were excluded. Diagnoses relied on clinical symptoms, serum thyroxine and TRAb, thyroid ultrasound and orbital computed tomography. PBMCs were isolated from roughly 10 ml of fresh peripheral blood by Ficoll-Paque density gradient centrifugation. Trizol reagent was used to extract total RNA, and RNA quality was then checked on an Agilent 2100 Bioanalyzer. This sample is drawn from a study of T cells in Graves' hyperthyroidism and ophthalmopathy (dated by TCRdb to between 2019 and 2020). With regard to the full study: Peripheral blood samples were taken at the time of initial diagnosis, prior to any treatment. The paper describes TCR Vbeta CDR3 sequencing of 120 to 150 peripheral blood samples, made up of about 40 ophthalmopathy patients, around 78 hyperthyroidism patients and roughly 17 progressor patients. Whether ophthalmopathy could be predicted prospectively was tested in an independent validation cohort made up of under 20 hyperthyroidism patients plus 17 patients who later progressed to ophthalmopathy. The study also compared thyroid tissue and blood T-cell repertoires from more than five Graves' hyperthyroidism patients. Following sampling, methimazole starting at 30 mg daily was given to hyperthyroidism patients, and high-dose intravenous methylprednisolone was given to ophthalmopathy patients. For training and testing, the 80 to 100 patients in the discovery cohort were randomly divided in a 7:3 ratio. A discovery cohort of about 96 patients, about 40 with Graves' ophthalmopathy and under 60 with stable Graves' hyperthyroidism, was used to find distinguishing TCR V-J signatures.

Overall results and qualifications from the work: A model built on a 13 V-J signature distinguished ophthalmopathy from stable hyperthyroidism, reaching 85% to 90% sensitivity and around 81% specificity in cross-validation and 80%/75% in testing. Sample size was not statistically predetermined, and blinding of investigators to group allocation was not performed. During validation, the model predicted progression to ophthalmopathy a median of roughly 7.1 months ahead of onset, with almost 71% sensitivity and 72% to 85% specificity. Most expanded thyroid clonotypes (frequency above 0.001) were also detected in blood, a finding suggesting that blood repertoires may reflect thyroid immune responses.

V sheds 6 bases and J sheds 2 bases, leaving 13 bases between their ends. Including cysteine and phenylalanine, the CDR3 has 14 amino acids. Only CDR3 DNA remains: 42 bases, in frame from the first base. The chain uses TRBV12-3 or TRBV12-4 and TRBJ1-1, with the D gene not clear enough to name. This TCR derives from a woman aged 40-49 years with Graves' ophthalmopathy. The sequenced material came from blood. The CDR3 sequence is CASRIMRSNTEAFF. In nucleotide form, the sequence is TGTGCCAGCAGGATAATGCGGAGCAACACTGAAGCTTTCTTT.